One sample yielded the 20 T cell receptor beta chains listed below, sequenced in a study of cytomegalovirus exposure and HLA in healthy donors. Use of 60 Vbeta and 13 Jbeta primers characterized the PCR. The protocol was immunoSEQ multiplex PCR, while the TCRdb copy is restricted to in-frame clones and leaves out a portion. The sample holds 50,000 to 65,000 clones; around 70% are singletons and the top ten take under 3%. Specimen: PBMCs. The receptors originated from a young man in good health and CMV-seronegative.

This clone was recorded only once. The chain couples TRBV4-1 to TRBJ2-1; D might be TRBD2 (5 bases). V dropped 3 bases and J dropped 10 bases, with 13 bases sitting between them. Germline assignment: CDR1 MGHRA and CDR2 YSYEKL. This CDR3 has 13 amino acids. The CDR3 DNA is TGCGCCAGCAGCCAGGCGCTAGCCCGAGAGCAGTTCTTC. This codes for CASSQALAREQFF.

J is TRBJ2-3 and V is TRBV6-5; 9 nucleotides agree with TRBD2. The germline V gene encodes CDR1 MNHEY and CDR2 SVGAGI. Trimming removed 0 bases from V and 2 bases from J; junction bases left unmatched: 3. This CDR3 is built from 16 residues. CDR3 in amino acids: CASSYSLAGATDTQYF. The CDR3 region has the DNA TGTGCCAGCAGTTACTCTTTAGCGGGAGCCACAGATACGCAGTATTTT.

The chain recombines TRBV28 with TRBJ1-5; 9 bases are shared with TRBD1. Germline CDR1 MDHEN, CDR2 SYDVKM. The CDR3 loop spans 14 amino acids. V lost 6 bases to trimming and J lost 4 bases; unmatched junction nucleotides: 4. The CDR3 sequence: CASRTDRGNQPQHF. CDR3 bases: TGTGCCAGCAGAACCGACAGGGGGAATCAGCCCCAGCATTTT.

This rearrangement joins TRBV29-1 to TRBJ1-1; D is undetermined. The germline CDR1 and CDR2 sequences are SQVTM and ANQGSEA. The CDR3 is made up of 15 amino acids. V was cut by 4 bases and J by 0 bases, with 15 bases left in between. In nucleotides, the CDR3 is TGCAGCGTTGGGGCCCTGGGCAGATTGAACACTGAAGCTTTCTTT. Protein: CSVGALGRLNTEAFF.

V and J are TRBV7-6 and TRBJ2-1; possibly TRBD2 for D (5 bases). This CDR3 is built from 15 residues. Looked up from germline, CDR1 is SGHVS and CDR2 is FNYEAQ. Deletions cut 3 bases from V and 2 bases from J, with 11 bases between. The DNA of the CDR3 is TGTGCCAGCAGCTTCCTTATCGGGGCCTACAATGAGCAGTTCTTC. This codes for CASSFLIGAYNEQFF.

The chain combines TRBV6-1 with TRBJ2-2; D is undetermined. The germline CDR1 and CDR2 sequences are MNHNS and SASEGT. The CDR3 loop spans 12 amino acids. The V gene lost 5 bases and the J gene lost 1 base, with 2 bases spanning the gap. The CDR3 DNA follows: TGTGCCAGCAGTCGGAACACCGGGGAGCTGTTTTTT. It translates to CASSRNTGELFF.

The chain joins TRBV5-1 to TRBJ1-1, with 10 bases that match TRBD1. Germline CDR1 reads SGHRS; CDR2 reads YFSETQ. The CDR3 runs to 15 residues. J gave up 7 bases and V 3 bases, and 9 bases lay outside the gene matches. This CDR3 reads CASSSTGQGINEAFF. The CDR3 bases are TGCGCCAGCAGCTCGACGGGACAGGGGATAAATGAAGCTTTCTTT.

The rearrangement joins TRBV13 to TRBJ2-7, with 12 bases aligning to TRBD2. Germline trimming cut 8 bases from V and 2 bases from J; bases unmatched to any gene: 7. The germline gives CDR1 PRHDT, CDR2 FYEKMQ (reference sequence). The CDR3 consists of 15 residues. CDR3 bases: TGTGCCAGCGCCTTACTAGCGGGAGGTCCCTACGAGCAGTACTTC. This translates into CASALLAGGPYEQYF. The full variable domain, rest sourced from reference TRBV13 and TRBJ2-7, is AAGVIQSPRHLIKEKRETATLKCYPIPRHDTVYWYQQGPGQDPQFLISFYEKMQSDKGSIPDRFSAQQFSDYHSELNMSSLELGDSALYFCASALLAGGPYEQYFGPGTRLTVT.

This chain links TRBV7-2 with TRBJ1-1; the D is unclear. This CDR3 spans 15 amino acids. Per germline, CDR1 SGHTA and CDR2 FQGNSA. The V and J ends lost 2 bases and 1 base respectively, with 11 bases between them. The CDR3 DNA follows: TGTGCCAGCAGCTTATATAGCAGTTCGAACACTGAAGCTTTCTTT. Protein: CASSLYSSSNTEAFF.

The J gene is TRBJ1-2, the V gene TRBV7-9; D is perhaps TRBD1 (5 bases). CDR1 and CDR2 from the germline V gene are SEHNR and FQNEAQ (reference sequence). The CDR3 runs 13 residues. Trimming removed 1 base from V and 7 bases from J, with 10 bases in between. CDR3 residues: CASSLGAGPGYTF. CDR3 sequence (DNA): TGTGCCAGCAGCTTAGGGGCAGGGCCTGGCTACACCTTC.

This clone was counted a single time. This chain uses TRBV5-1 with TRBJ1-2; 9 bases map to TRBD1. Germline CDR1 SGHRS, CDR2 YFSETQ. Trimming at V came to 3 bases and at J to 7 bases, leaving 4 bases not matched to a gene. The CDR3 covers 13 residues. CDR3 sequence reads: CASSSGTGSGYTF. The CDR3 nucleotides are TGCGCCAGCAGCTCCGGGACAGGGAGTGGCTACACCTTC.

CDR3 residues: CASSPDRLREQYF. The CDR3 DNA follows: TGTGCCAGCAGTCCGGACAGACTACGGGAGCAGTACTTC. This chain joins TRBV7-7 and TRBJ2-7; D possibly corresponds to TRBD1 (6 bases). The CDR3 is 13 amino acids. V was trimmed by 6 bases and J by 7 bases, leaving 16 bases between them. The germline V gene encodes CDR1 SSHAT and CDR2 FNYEAQ (reference sequence).

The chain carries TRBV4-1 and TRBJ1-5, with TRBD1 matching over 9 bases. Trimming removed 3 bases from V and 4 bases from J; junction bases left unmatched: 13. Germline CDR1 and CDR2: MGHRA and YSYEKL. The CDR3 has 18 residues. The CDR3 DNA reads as TGCGCCAGCAGCCATAAGATGGGACAGGGTCTTCCAAATCAGCCCCAGCATTTT. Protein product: CASSHKMGQGLPNQPQHF.

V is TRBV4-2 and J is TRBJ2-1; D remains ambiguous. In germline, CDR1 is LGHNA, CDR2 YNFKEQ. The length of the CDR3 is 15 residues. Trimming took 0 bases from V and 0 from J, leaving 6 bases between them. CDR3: CASSQEWSSYNEQFF. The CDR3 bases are TGTGCCAGCAGCCAAGAGTGGAGCTCCTACAATGAGCAGTTCTTC.

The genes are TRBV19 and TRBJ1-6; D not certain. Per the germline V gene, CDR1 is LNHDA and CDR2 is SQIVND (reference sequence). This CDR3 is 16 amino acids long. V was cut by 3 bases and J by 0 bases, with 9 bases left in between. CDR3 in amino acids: CASSIFGSSYNSPLHF. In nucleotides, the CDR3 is TGTGCCAGTAGTATCTTCGGGTCCTCCTATAATTCACCCCTCCACTTT.

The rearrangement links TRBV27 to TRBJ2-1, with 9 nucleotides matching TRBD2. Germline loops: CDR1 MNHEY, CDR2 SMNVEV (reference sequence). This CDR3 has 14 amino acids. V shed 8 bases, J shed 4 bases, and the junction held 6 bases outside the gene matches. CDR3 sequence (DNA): TGTGCCAGCCATCGGCGGGAGGGTTACAATGAGCAGTTCTTC. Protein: CASHRREGYNEQFF.

CDR3 residues: CASILAGRLSYNEQFF. The CDR3 DNA reads as TGTGCCAGCATACTAGCGGGCCGCCTATCCTACAATGAGCAGTTCTTC. The rearrangement joins TRBV25-1 to TRBJ2-1; TRBD2 aligns across 9 bases. With V trimmed by 7 bases and J by 1 base, 8 bases remained unmatched. This CDR3 contains 16 residues. Per germline, CDR1 MGHDK and CDR2 SYGVNS.

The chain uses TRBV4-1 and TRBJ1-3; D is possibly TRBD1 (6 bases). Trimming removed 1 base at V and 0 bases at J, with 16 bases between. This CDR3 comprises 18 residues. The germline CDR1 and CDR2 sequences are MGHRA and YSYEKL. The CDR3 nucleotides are TGCGCCAGCAGCCAAGCAGGGGCAGGGTCCTTCTCTGGAAACACCATATATTTT. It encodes CASSQAGAGSFSGNTIYF.

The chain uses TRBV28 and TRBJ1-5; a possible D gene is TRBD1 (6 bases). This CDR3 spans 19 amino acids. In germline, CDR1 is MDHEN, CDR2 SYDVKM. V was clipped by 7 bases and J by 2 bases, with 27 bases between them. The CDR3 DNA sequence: TGTGCCAGCAAGGCTCCCTTGGGCAGGGGAGCGGGGGGCAATCAGCCCCAGCATTTT. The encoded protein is CASKAPLGRGAGGNQPQHF.

The CDR3 sequence: CASSGFTGAETQYF. The CDR3 bases are TGTGCCAGCAGTGGGTTTACAGGGGCGGAGACCCAGTACTTC. This sequence joins TRBV2 and TRBJ2-5; 7 positions match TRBD1. The CDR3 extends over 14 amino acids. V dropped 4 bases and J dropped 5; count of bases not matched to a gene: 7. The germline V gene encodes CDR1 SNHLY and CDR2 FYNNEI.